Below are 26 T cell receptor beta chains sequenced from a single sample in a study of T cell repertoires in cytomegalovirus infection. One entry per CDR3 protein results from TCRdb running MiXCR on the reads. The sample includes approximately 500,000 distinct CDR3 sequences, approximately 15% seen only once; the top ten take around 25%. Sequenced material: CD8+ T cells from PBMCs. All receptors come from a human donor in good health (CMV status not recorded). Some clones in this sample may be carry-over from other donors' samples.

This clonotype was seen only a few times. The V and J genes are TRBV10-3 and TRBJ2-7, with 8 nucleotides matching TRBD1. The CDR3 loop spans 15 amino acids. The ends lost 2 bases at V and 5 bases at J; junction bases unmatched: 8. Looked up from germline, CDR1 is ENHRY and CDR2 is SYGVKD. CDR3 loop: CAISEARTGSNEQYF. CDR3 in DNA: TGTGCCATCAGTGAGGCGAGGACAGGGTCAAACGAGCAGTACTTC.

This clonotype was seen many times. The chain is built from TRBV4-2 and TRBJ2-4; 15 nucleotides agree with TRBD2. Germline trimming cut 4 bases from V and 3 bases from J; bases unmatched to any gene: 7. This CDR3 contains 18 residues. Germline values: CDR1 LGHNA, CDR2 YNFKEQ. The chain's CDR3 is CASSPGLAGGQDKNIQYF. The CDR3 bases are TGTGCCAGCAGCCCCGGACTAGCGGGAGGGCAGGACAAAAACATTCAGTACTTC.

The chain couples TRBV12-5 to TRBJ2-1, with 10 bases matching TRBD1. The V gene end was trimmed by 5 bases and the J gene end by 2 bases; junction bases not matched to a gene: 3. CDR1 is LGHNT and CDR2 is FRNRAP in the germline V gene. The length of the CDR3 is 15 residues. In DNA form, the CDR3 reads TGTGCTAGTGGTCCAGGACAGGGGGCCTACAATGAGCAGTTCTTC. Translation: CASGPGQGAYNEQFF.

This clonotype was detected many times. The chain links TRBV7-9 to TRBJ2-7; 9 positions agree with TRBD1. The CDR3 spans 13 residues. Germline trimming cut 6 bases from V and 5 bases from J; bases unmatched to any gene: 5. Germline lookup yields CDR1 SEHNR and CDR2 FQNEAQ (reference sequence). CDR3 sequence reads: CASRDRGAHEQYF. As DNA, the CDR3 is TGTGCCAGCAGGGACAGGGGAGCCCACGAGCAGTACTTC.

This clonotype was found a few times. The chain links TRBV7-9 to TRBJ1-2; TRBD1 aligns across 7 bases. Trimming removed 5 bases from V and 3 bases from J; junction bases left unmatched: 6. This CDR3 spans 14 amino acids. Germline CDR1 SEHNR, CDR2 FQNEAQ (reference sequence). CDR3: CASSVDRADYGYTF. For the CDR3, the DNA is TGTGCCAGCAGCGTCGACAGGGCAGACTATGGCTACACCTTC.

This clonotype was detected many times. This rearrangement joins TRBV6-6 to TRBJ2-1, with 9 bases aligning to TRBD2. Trimming at V came to 6 bases and at J to 8 bases, leaving 11 bases not matched to a gene. Looked up from germline, CDR1 is MNHNY and CDR2 is SVGAGI (reference sequence). The CDR3 consists of 15 residues. The CDR3 here is CASRPLAGIGDEQFF. The CDR3 bases are TGTGCCAGCAGACCCCTAGCGGGAATAGGTGATGAGCAGTTCTTC.

This clonotype was counted at least ten times. The V gene is TRBV7-9, the J gene TRBJ1-1, with D possibly being TRBD1 (5 bases). Looked up from germline, CDR1 is SEHNR and CDR2 is FQNEAQ (reference sequence). Trimming took 5 bases from V and 11 from J, leaving 15 bases between them. The CDR3 covers 12 residues. CDR3 sequence: CASSQRGRDAFF. CDR3 nucleotide sequence: TGTGCCAGCAGCCAGAGGGGCAGGGATGCTTTCTTT. Together with reference TRBV7-9 and TRBJ1-1, the CDR3 gives the full variable domain: DTGVSQNPRHKITKRGQNVTFRCDPISEHNRLYWYRQTLGQGPEFLTYFQNEAQLEKSRLLSDRFSAERPKGSFSTLEIQRTEQGDSAMYLCASSQRGRDAFFGQGTRLTVV.

The chain is built from TRBV27 and TRBJ2-2, with TRBD2 identical over 8 bases. The CDR3 covers 15 residues. Germline CDR1 is MNHEY and CDR2 is SMNVEV (reference sequence). Trimming removed 10 bases from V and 7 bases from J; junction bases left unmatched: 14. The CDR3 spells CATHGGGRTRGELFF. The CDR3 DNA is TGTGCCACCCATGGTGGCGGGAGGACCCGCGGGGAGCTGTTTTTT.

This clonotype was seen many times. The genes are TRBV6-4 and TRBJ1-1; D might be TRBD1 (6 bases). This CDR3 region has 14 residues. The ends were cut back, 3 bases at V and 1 base at J, with 9 bases in the middle. Germline-derived CDR1 and CDR2 are MRHNA and SNTAGT. The CDR3 nucleotides read TGTGCCAGCAGTGAGCCGACAGGGAACACTGAAGCTTTCTTT. It encodes CASSEPTGNTEAFF.

In its sample, this clonotype was seen many times. The chain couples TRBV27 to TRBJ2-7; weak D call: TRBD2 (6 bases). The V end was cut by 6 bases, the J end by 1 base, with 13 bases between. The CDR3 has 14 residues. Per the germline V gene, CDR1 is MNHEY and CDR2 is SMNVEV (reference sequence). The CDR3 is CASRPGTVSYEQYF. The CDR3 DNA follows: TGTGCCAGCAGGCCCGGGACTGTATCCTACGAGCAGTACTTC.

This clonotype was seen more than once but under ten times. The rearrangement uses TRBV24-1 and TRBJ2-5; 10 bases fit TRBD1. CDR3 size: 18 residues. The V gene end was trimmed by 4 bases and the J gene end by 0 bases; junction bases not matched to a gene: 10. Germline lookup yields CDR1 KGHDR and CDR2 SFDVKD. In nucleotides, the CDR3 is TGTGCCACCAGTGACAACTCCCGGACAGGGGGGGACCAAGAGACCCAGTACTTC. Its translation is CATSDNSRTGGDQETQYF.

J is TRBJ2-3 and V is TRBV14; the match to TRBD1 covers 7 bases. The CDR3 is 17 residues long. After removal of 4 bases from V and 7 bases from J, the junction contained 17 bases not matched to a gene. CDR1 is SGHDN and CDR2 is FVKESK in the germline V gene. For the CDR3, the DNA is TGTGCCAGCAGCCTAAATACAGGGGATAAACCCCAATATACGCAGTATTTT. Translation: CASSLNTGDKPQYTQYF.

This clonotype was seen only a few times. V and J are TRBV19 and TRBJ1-1; tentatively, D is TRBD1 (5 bases). V gave up 6 bases and J gave up 1 base, with 15 bases separating them. There are 15 residues in the CDR3. Germline V CDR1 and CDR2: LNHDA, SQIVND (reference sequence). The CDR3 DNA follows: TGTGCCAGTAGGGGCTTGGTGGGGCCGAACACTGAAGCTTTCTTT. Translated, it gives CASRGLVGPNTEAFF. Using reference TRBV19 and TRBJ1-1 for the parts outside the CDR3, the full variable domain is DGGITQSPKYLFRKEGQNVTLSCEQNLNHDAMYWYRQDPGQGLRLIYYSQIVNDFQKGDIAEGYSVSREKKESFPLTVTSAQKNPTAFYLCASRGLVGPNTEAFFGQGTRLTVV.

The table lists this clonotype with a few counts. V gene TRBV4-1 combines with J gene TRBJ2-2, with a possible D match to TRBD1 (5 bases). The V end lost 1 base, the J end lost 3 bases, and 18 bases lay between the germline ends. This CDR3 contains 18 residues. In germline, CDR1 is MGHRA, CDR2 YSYEKL. CDR3 sequence (DNA): TGCGCCAGCAGCCAAGTAACTGGGGCCCAGCGCTACACCGGGGAGCTGTTTTTT. It yields the protein CASSQVTGAQRYTGELFF.

The chain couples TRBV25-1 to TRBJ2-5; D is undetermined. The CDR3 is 14 amino acids. Germline V gene data show CDR1 as MGHDK and CDR2 as SYGVNS. V lost 1 base and J 5 bases, leaving 11 bases between the germline ends. Written as DNA, the CDR3 is TGTGCCAGCAGTGAATGGAAGGGAAGTGAGACCCAGTACTTC. Its protein product is CASSEWKGSETQYF.

The chain carries TRBV27 and TRBJ1-5, with D possibly being TRBD1 (5 bases). Germline V lookup: CDR1 MNHEY, CDR2 SMNVEV (reference sequence). Trimming stripped 5 bases from V and 7 bases from J, with 9 bases between. This CDR3 is 12 amino acids long. The CDR3 sequence: CASSTWGQPQHF. CDR3 bases: TGTGCCAGCAGTACATGGGGCCAGCCCCAGCATTTT.

This clonotype was detected only a few times. The chain links TRBV27 to TRBJ2-1, with D maybe TRBD2 (6 bases). The CDR3 has 14 amino acids. Trimming cost V 10 bases and J 0 bases, with 13 bases left between them. The V gene's germline CDR1 is MNHEY and CDR2 SMNVEV (reference sequence). As DNA, the CDR3 is TGTGCCACGTTGGGGGGAATCTCCTACAATGAGCAGTTCTTC. This encodes CATLGGISYNEQFF.

This clonotype was observed at least ten times. J is TRBJ2-1 and V is TRBV30; D uncertain. CDR1 GTSNPN and CDR2 SVGIG come from the germline V gene (reference sequence). V lost 2 bases and J lost 4, with 9 bases in between. This CDR3 is 13 amino acids long. The CDR3 DNA is TGTGCCTGGAGTAATGCGTATTACAATGAGCAGTTCTTC. Translating gives CAWSNAYYNEQFF.

This clonotype occurred many times. The CDR3: CASSLAGGGSTDTQYF. In DNA form, the CDR3 reads TGTGCCAGCAGTTTAGCGGGAGGGGGCAGCACAGATACGCAGTATTTT. This chain connects TRBV27 to TRBJ2-3, with 9 bases fitting TRBD2. The J segment lost 0 bases and the V segment lost 2 bases, leaving 3 bases of the junction unmatched. The CDR3 spans 16 residues. Germline assignment: CDR1 MNHEY and CDR2 SMNVEV (reference sequence).

This clonotype has ten or more counts. J is TRBJ2-7 and V is TRBV4-1; D is unresolved. Germline assignment: CDR1 MGHRA and CDR2 YSYEKL. The V end was cut by 0 bases, the J end by 0 bases, with 9 bases between. This CDR3 region has 15 residues. The CDR3 protein is CASSQDWGSSYEQYF. The CDR3 DNA sequence: TGCGCCAGCAGCCAAGATTGGGGATCCTCCTACGAGCAGTACTTC.

This chain joins TRBV2 and TRBJ2-2; 8 bases line up with TRBD1. V trimming: 8 bases; J trimming: 2 bases; junction bases outside the gene matches: 13. This CDR3 is 17 amino acids long. Germline lookup yields CDR1 SNHLY and CDR2 FYNNEI. CDR3 nucleotide sequence: TGTGCCAGCGATTCAATCCCGGGACAGGATAACACCGGGGAGCTGTTTTTT. Its protein is CASDSIPGQDNTGELFF.

This clonotype was recorded a few times. CDR3 sequence reads: CASSYGETYEQYF. In nucleotides, the CDR3 is TGTGCCAGCAGTTATGGGGAGACCTACGAGCAGTACTTC. The chain combines TRBV6-6 with TRBJ2-7; TRBD2 might be the D (5 bases). Trimming removed 3 bases from V and 2 bases from J, with 8 bases in between. The V gene's germline CDR1 is MNHNY and CDR2 SVGAGI (reference sequence). This CDR3 is built from 13 residues.

Many counts were recorded for this clonotype. The chain has TRBV5-1 and TRBJ1-1, with D maybe TRBD1 (6 bases). Germline V gives CDR1 SGHRS, CDR2 YFSETQ. Trimming removed 0 bases from V and 7 bases from J, with 16 bases in between. The CDR3 is 15 amino acids. The CDR3 DNA reads as TGCGCCAGCAGCTTGGTGCAGGGGCTAGATAATGAAGCTTTCTTT. Residues: CASSLVQGLDNEAFF. Full variable domain (missing parts from reference TRBV5-1 and TRBJ1-1): KAGVTQTPRYLIKTRGQQVTLSCSPISGHRSVSWYQQTPGQGLQFLFEYFSETQRNKGNFPGRFSGRQFSNSRSEMNVSTLELGDSALYLCASSLVQGLDNEAFFGQGTRLTVV.

The chain joins TRBV4-2 to TRBJ2-3, with D uncertain. V lost 0 bases to trimming and J lost 0 bases, with 10 bases between them. CDR1 LGHNA and CDR2 YNFKEQ come from the germline V gene. This CDR3 spans 16 amino acids. Here the CDR3 DNA reads TGTGCCAGCAGCCAAGAGCCTTTTACTAGCACAGATACGCAGTATTTT. As protein: CASSQEPFTSTDTQYF.

This clonotype has a count of ten or more. The chain uses TRBV24-1 and TRBJ2-2; D is undetermined. The CDR3 totals 13 residues. Trimming cost V 9 bases and J 7 bases, with 14 bases left between them. From germline, CDR1 is KGHDR and CDR2 SFDVKD. The CDR3 coding sequence is TGTGCCACCGGAAGGCAGGCTATCGGGGAGCTGTTTTTT. As protein: CATGRQAIGELFF.

The sample holds a few counts of this clonotype. The chain combines TRBV27 with TRBJ2-2, with D uncertain. This CDR3 region has 13 residues. In germline, CDR1 is MNHEY, CDR2 SMNVEV (reference sequence). The germline V and J ends were trimmed by 2 bases and 7 bases, with 8 bases remaining between them. DNA of the CDR3: TGTGCCAGCAGTTTACAAGGTGGCGGGGAGCTGTTTTTT. As protein: CASSLQGGGELFF.